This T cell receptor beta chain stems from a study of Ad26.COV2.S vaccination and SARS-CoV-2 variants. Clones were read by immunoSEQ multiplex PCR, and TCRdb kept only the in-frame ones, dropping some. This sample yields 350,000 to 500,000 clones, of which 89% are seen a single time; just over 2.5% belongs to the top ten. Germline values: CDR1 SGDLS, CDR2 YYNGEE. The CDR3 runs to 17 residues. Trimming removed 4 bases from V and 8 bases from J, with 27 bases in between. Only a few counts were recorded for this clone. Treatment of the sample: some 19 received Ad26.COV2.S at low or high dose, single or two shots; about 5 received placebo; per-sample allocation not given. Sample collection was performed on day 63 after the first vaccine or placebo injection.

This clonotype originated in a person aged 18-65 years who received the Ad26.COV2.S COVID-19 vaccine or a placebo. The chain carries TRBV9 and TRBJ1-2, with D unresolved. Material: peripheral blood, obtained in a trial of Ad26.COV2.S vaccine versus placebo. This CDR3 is CASSPKLYTAPHGGYTF. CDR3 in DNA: TGTGCCAGCAGCCCCAAGTTATATACAGCTCCCCATGGGGGCTACACCTTC.